The 15 T cell receptor beta chains given below trace back to one sample, sequenced in a study of T cell changes during pregnancy in multiple sclerosis. This table comes from immunoSEQ multiplex PCR, and its TCRdb copy is limited to in-frame clones, with some not included. This table has over 80,000 clones, 90% appearing once. The starting material was peripheral blood, obtained in the second trimester of pregnancy. Receptor source: a female donor in good health, enrolled as a control in a pregnancy study.

This clone is a singleton in its sample. This chain joins TRBV28 and TRBJ1-1; TRBD1 is a possible D gene (5 bases). V lost 8 bases and J 5 bases, leaving 9 bases between the germline ends. The CDR3 runs 11 residues. CDR1 and CDR2 (germline): MDHEN, SYDVKM. The CDR3 is CASGGWTEAFF. The DNA of the CDR3 is TGTGCCAGCGGGGGGTGGACTGAAGCTTTCTTT.

V gene TRBV6-1 combines with J gene TRBJ1-5, with D unresolved. The CDR3 has 17 amino acids. V was pared by 4 bases and J by 3 bases, with 19 bases between. CDR1 is MNHNS, CDR2 SASEGT, per germline. The CDR3 DNA is TGTGCCAGCAGTGCCACCCGGGAAACCATAGTCAATCAGCCCCAGCATTTT. Translation gives CASSATRETIVNQPQHF.

The V gene is TRBV28, the J gene TRBJ2-2; a possible D gene is TRBD1 (6 bases). The CDR3 has 11 residues. Germline V CDR1 and CDR2: MDHEN, SYDVKM. The V end was cut by 10 bases, the J end by 11 bases, with 14 bases between. In DNA form, the CDR3 reads TGTGCCACCCTAACCGGGACAGAGCTGTTTTTT. It codes for CATLTGTELFF.

The gene calls are TRBV19 and TRBJ1-5; D is possibly TRBD1 (5 bases). Germline V CDR1 and CDR2: LNHDA, SQIVND (reference sequence). V was pared by 7 bases and J by 1 base, with 14 bases between. The CDR3 sequence is 15 residues long. This CDR3 reads CASKRTNPSNQPQHF. CDR3 DNA: TGTGCCAGTAAAAGGACAAACCCGAGCAATCAGCCCCAGCATTTT.

This chain uses TRBV10-2 with TRBJ2-3; TRBD2 aligns across 12 bases. Germline V gives CDR1 WSHSY, CDR2 SAAADI. The length of the CDR3 is 16 residues. Unmatched junction bases numbered 7, after V lost 2 bases and J lost 7 bases. The CDR3 region is CASSEGLAGSGYTQYF. In nucleotides, the CDR3 is TGCGCCAGCAGTGAGGGACTAGCGGGGTCCGGGTATACGCAGTATTTT.

This chain links TRBV15 with TRBJ2-1; D is perhaps TRBD2 (6 bases). Germline values: CDR1 LNHNV, CDR2 YYDKDF (reference sequence). V lost 3 bases and J 6 bases, leaving 18 bases between the germline ends. This CDR3 has 16 residues. This chain's CDR3 is CATSRGGAGSPNEQFF. The CDR3 nucleotides are TGTGCCACCAGCAGGGGGGGTGCGGGAAGCCCCAATGAGCAGTTCTTC. The whole variable domain, remainder taken from reference TRBV15 and TRBJ2-1, is DAMVIQNPRYQVTQFGKPVTLSCSQTLNHNVMYWYQQKSSQAPKLLFHYYDKDFNNEADTPDNFQSRRPNTSFCFLDIRSPGLGDTAMYLCATSRGGAGSPNEQFFGPGTRLTVL.

The chain uses TRBV20-1 and TRBJ2-7; D ambiguous. The V gene's germline CDR1 is DFQATT and CDR2 SNEGSKA (reference sequence). CDR3 length: 11 amino acids. Trimming removed 3 bases at V and 3 bases at J, with 6 bases between. Written as DNA, the CDR3 is TGCAGTGCTAGTACCTACTACGAGCAGTACTTC. It encodes CSASTYYEQYF.

V is TRBV5-1 and J is TRBJ2-7; D remains ambiguous. The CDR3 length is 13 residues. Trimming left V 0 bases short and J 5 bases short, with 9 bases between. Germline assignment: CDR1 SGHRS and CDR2 YFSETQ. The CDR3 sequence: CASSLDQVDEQYF. For the CDR3, the DNA is TGCGCCAGCAGCTTGGATCAGGTGGACGAGCAGTACTTC.

CDR3 coding DNA: TGTGCCAGCAGCGGCCGACAGGGTCACACCGGGGAGCTGTTTTTT. Translation: CASSGRQGHTGELFF. This chain links TRBV9 with TRBJ2-2; TRBD1 aligns across 7 bases. V was clipped by 3 bases and J by 3 bases; unmatched bases: 5. This CDR3 is built from 15 residues. CDR1 and CDR2 from the germline V gene are SGDLS and YYNGEE. The full variable domain, its missing parts supplied by reference TRBV9 and TRBJ2-2, is DSGVTQTPKHLITATGQRVTLRCSPRSGDLSVYWYQQSLDQGLQFLIQYYNGEERAKGNILERFSAQQFPDLHSELNLSSLELGDSALYFCASSGRQGHTGELFFGEGSRLTVL.

The rearrangement uses TRBV5-1 and TRBJ2-7, with 12 bases fitting TRBD2. Losses at the gene ends were 5 bases for V and 3 bases for J; bases not matched to a gene: 3. CDR3 length: 14 residues. CDR1 and CDR2 (germline): SGHRS, YFSETQ. The CDR3 loop reads CASRTSGGHYEQYF. The CDR3 DNA sequence: TGCGCCAGCAGGACTAGCGGGGGCCACTACGAGCAGTACTTC.

The chain carries TRBV10-3 and TRBJ2-3; the D gene is possibly TRBD2 (6 bases). Trimming took 3 bases from V and 3 from J, leaving 13 bases between them. Germline CDR1 ENHRY, CDR2 SYGVKD. This CDR3 contains 15 residues. CDR3 nucleotides: TGTGCCATCAGTGAACGCGGGGACGGGACAGATACGCAGTATTTT. Its translation: CAISERGDGTDTQYF.

The rearrangement links TRBV28 to TRBJ2-7; 9 positions match TRBD1. The germline V gene encodes CDR1 MDHEN and CDR2 SYDVKM. The J segment lost 2 bases and the V segment lost 5 bases, leaving 13 bases of the junction unmatched. This CDR3 region has 17 residues. The CDR3 nucleotides read TGTGCCAGCAGTCCCCCCAGGTTCGGGACAGGGACCTACGAGCAGTACTTC. It is translated as CASSPPRFGTGTYEQYF.

The chain is built from TRBV7-2 and TRBJ2-5; TRBD1 matches 7 bases. The V segment lost 5 bases and the J segment 5 bases; nucleotides outside the gene matches: 5. The CDR3 runs to 13 residues. Per germline, CDR1 SGHTA and CDR2 FQGNSA. This CDR3 reads CASSRARGETQYF. The CDR3 DNA sequence: TGTGCCAGCAGCCGAGCCAGGGGGGAGACCCAGTACTTC.

This clone came up once. V gene TRBV28 combines with J gene TRBJ2-2; TRBD1 might be the D (6 bases). The CDR3 loop spans 15 amino acids. V was shortened by 6 bases and J by 4 bases, with 15 bases between the two germline ends. The germline V gene encodes CDR1 MDHEN and CDR2 SYDVKM. CDR3 sequence: CASSPDRRTTGELFF. The CDR3 DNA sequence: TGTGCCAGCAGCCCAGACAGGCGGACCACCGGGGAGCTGTTTTTT.

This chain connects TRBV25-1 to TRBJ1-2; 9 nucleotides match TRBD1. The junction had 3 bases not matched to a gene; V was cut back by 2 bases and J by 2 bases. The CDR3 is 15 amino acids. Germline loops: CDR1 MGHDK, CDR2 SYGVNS. The CDR3 region is CASSEGDRENYGYTF. In DNA form, the CDR3 reads TGTGCCAGCAGTGAAGGGGACAGGGAGAACTATGGCTACACCTTC.